The table lists the clone carrying this T cell receptor (beta chain) with a count of one. In TCRdb, the reads were re-called with MiXCR into one record per CDR3 protein. Altogether 450,000 to 650,000 distinct CDR3 sequences are present, approximately 25% being singletons, with the ten largest covering over 10%. These data come from a study of T cell repertoires in cytomegalovirus infection. There are 12 residues in the CDR3. Germline V gene lookup returns CDR1 SGHTA and CDR2 FQGNSA. Unmatched junction bases numbered 3, after V lost 4 bases and J lost 6 bases. The source material was PBMCs. This TCR derives from a human donor in good health (CMV status not recorded). Some clones in this sample may be carry-over from other donors' samples. This chain connects TRBV7-2 to TRBJ2-7; 7 nucleotides agree with TRBD1. CDR3 loop: CASSSQGFEQYF. The CDR3 DNA is TGTGCCAGCAGCTCACAGGGGTTCGAGCAGTACTTC. The whole variable domain, remainder taken from reference TRBV7-2 and TRBJ2-7, is GAGVSQSPSNKVTEKGKDVELRCDPISGHTALYWYRQSLGQGLEFLIYFQGNSAPDKSGLPSDRFSAERTGGSVSTLTIQRTQQEDSAVYLCASSSQGFEQYFGPGTRLTVT.